The rows below give T cell receptor beta chains drawn from one sample of a study of cytomegalovirus exposure and HLA in healthy donors. Generated by immunoSEQ multiplex PCR, the TCRdb table keeps only in-frame clones and is missing some. There are roughly 200,000 clones in the sample; around 83% occur only once, and less than 3% lies in the top ten. Input material: PBMCs. The receptors derive from a woman between 35 and 50 years old in good health and CMV-seronegative. Both conserved end residues are part of each CDR3. Each record gives: V gene, clone size, J gene, D gene, CDR3 DNA, CDR3 protein. A D gene is named only where the DNA matches it firmly. The listing skips clone size in some rows; elsewhere it reads once, few, many or a size class.

>TRBV28|-|TRBJ1-2|-
TGTGCCAGCAGTCCGGCGCAGGGCGGGGGGAGTTATGGCTACACCTTC
CASSPAQGGGSYGYTF
>TRBV2|-|TRBJ2-7|-
TGTGCCAGCTTGAGTACCTACGAGCAGTACTTC
CASLSTYEQYF
>TRBV28|once|TRBJ2-1|TRBD2
TGTGCCTGCGAACTAGCGGGAGGCCACAATGAGCAGTTCTTC
CACELAGGHNEQFF
>TRBV29-1|-|TRBJ1-1|TRBD1
TGCAGCGGTAACAGGGGCACTGAAGCTTTCTTT
CSGNRGTEAFF
>TRBV18|once|TRBJ1-1|-
TGTGCCAGCTCACCGCGACAGGAGGTCACTGAAGCTTTCTTT
CASSPRQEVTEAFF
>TRBV23-1|-|TRBJ2-7|TRBD2
TGCGCCAGCAGTCAATCGAGGTTACGGGAGGGCCCCTACGAGCAGTACTTC
CASSQSRLREGPYEQYF
>TRBV7-9|-|TRBJ2-7|TRBD2
TGTGCCAGCAGCTCTGGACTAGCGGAGTACGAGCAGTACTTC
CASSSGLAEYEQYF
>TRBV18|-|TRBJ1-4|TRBD1
TGTGCCAGCTCGCGACAGGGGATTAATGAAAAACTGTTTTTT
CASSRQGINEKLFF
>TRBV30|-|TRBJ2-7|-
TGTGCCTGGAGTGTACTAAAGCAAGAGCAGTACTTC
CAWSVLKQEQYF
>TRBV7-3|-|TRBJ2-3|TRBD2
TGTGCCAGCAGCTTATTCGGCGGGAGGGACACAGATACGCAGTATTTT
CASSLFGGRDTDTQYF
>TRBV19|-|TRBJ2-1|TRBD2
TGTGCCAGTAGTCTCCTAGCGGGGTCATACAATGAGCAGTTCTTC
CASSLLAGSYNEQFF
>TRBV15|-|TRBJ1-4|-
TGTGCCACCAGCAGAGTTAGGGGAATAGTAAATGAAAAACTGTTTTTT
CATSRVRGIVNEKLFF
>TRBV7-2|-|TRBJ2-5|-
TGTGCCAGCAGACGTGGGAGTGTGGTGGGATCGGTCGAGACCCAGTACTTC
CASRRGSVVGSVETQYF
>TRBV18|-|TRBJ1-2|TRBD1
TGTGCCAGCTCACCACAGGGACAGGGGCATGGCTACACCTTC
CASSPQGQGHGYTF
>TRBV11-2|-|TRBJ1-3|-
TGTGCCAGCAGCTCCCCAAAGGCCCAGGGCCGCAGAAACACCATATATTTT
CASSSPKAQGRRNTIYF
>TRBV6-6|-|TRBJ1-1|-
TGTGCCAGCAGTTACAACTTGGCGGCGGTGGATTTCTTT
CASSYNLAAVDFF
>TRBV28|-|TRBJ2-3|TRBD1
TGTGCCAGCAGTTTCTCCGGGACAGGGGCGAGCACAGATACGCAGTATTTT
CASSFSGTGASTDTQYF
>TRBV18|-|TRBJ1-2|TRBD1
TGTGCCAGCTCACTACAAAAACAGGGGTACTATGGCTACACCTTC
CASSLQKQGYYGYTF
>TRBV7-3|-|TRBJ2-5|-
TGTGCCAGCAGCTTAACGTATGGGGGGGAGACCCAGTACTTC
CASSLTYGGETQYF
>TRBV30|-|TRBJ2-3|-
TGTGCCTGGAACCCTAGGCCCGATACGCAGTATTTT
CAWNPRPDTQYF
>TRBV6-1|once|TRBJ1-2|-
TGTGCCAGCGGAGGACAGAACCTCTATGGCTACACCTTC
CASGGQNLYGYTF
>TRBV11-2|-|TRBJ2-5|TRBD1
TGTGCCAGCAGTAAGTCTGGGACAGGCGCACAAGAGACCCAGTACTTC
CASSKSGTGAQETQYF
>TRBV5-4|few|TRBJ2-2|-
TGTGCCAGCAGCTCACCGGGAAAGAGGACCGGGGAGCTGTTTTTT
CASSSPGKRTGELFF
>TRBV25-1|-|TRBJ2-7|-
TGTGCCAGCAGTGACCCCGCACAGGGCCTTTCCTACGAGCAGTACTTC
CASSDPAQGLSYEQYF
>TRBV5-4|-|TRBJ2-2|TRBD2
TGTGCCAGCAACCTGCTACTAGCGGGAAAAAGGAACACCGGGGAGCTGTTTTTT
CASNLLLAGKRNTGELFF
>TRBV6-5|-|TRBJ2-5|-
TGTGCCAGCAGTTACTCGAGGGTCCAAGAGACCCAGTACTTC
CASSYSRVQETQYF
>TRBV19|-|TRBJ1-1|-
TGTGCCAGTAGGCCGGGACAACTGAACACTGAAGCTTTCTTT
CASRPGQLNTEAFF
>TRBV11-2|-|TRBJ2-1|TRBD2
TGTGTCAGCAGCTTAGAGGTAGCGGGAGGGGACAATGAGCAGTTCTTC
CVSSLEVAGGDNEQFF
>TRBV4-1|-|TRBJ2-1|-
TGCGCCAGCACCCAACCCGGACGTGGACAAACCAACAATGAGCAGTTCTTC
CASTQPGRGQTNNEQFF
>TRBV7-9|-|TRBJ1-5|-
TGTGCCAGCAGCTTAGGAGGGTATAGCAATCAGCCCCAGCATTTT
CASSLGGYSNQPQHF
>TRBV5-1|-|TRBJ2-3|-
TGCGCCAGCAGCTCAATTTTAGCGGCTAGCACAGATACGCAGTATTTT
CASSSILAASTDTQYF
>TRBV28|-|TRBJ2-1|TRBD2
TGTGCCAGCAGTTTACAGCCGGGACTAGCGGGAGGGCCGTTTGAGCAGTTCTTC
CASSLQPGLAGGPFEQFF
>TRBV7-9|-|TRBJ2-7|-
TGTGCCAGCAGCTTACCCTCTTCCTACGAGCAGTACTTC
CASSLPSSYEQYF
>TRBV28|-|TRBJ2-7|TRBD1
TGTGCCAGCAGTTTGGCGGTAGGGACAGGGACCTACGAGCAGTACTTC
CASSLAVGTGTYEQYF
>TRBV30|once|TRBJ2-3|TRBD2
TGTGCCTGGAAGAGCGGGAGTGGAGCAGATACGCAGTATTTT
CAWKSGSGADTQYF
>TRBV15|-|TRBJ2-2|TRBD2
TGTGCCACCAGCCCTGGGATAGCGGGAGGTGCCGGGGAGCTGTTTTTT
CATSPGIAGGAGELFF
>TRBV6-1|-|TRBJ1-1|TRBD1
TGTGCCAGCAGGAAGGAGGGACAGTTTAACACTGAAGCTTTCTTT
CASRKEGQFNTEAFF
>TRBV7-3|-|TRBJ2-1|-
TGTGCCAGCAGCTCCACTTTTGATAGCGGTAACAATGAGCAGTTCTTC
CASSSTFDSGNNEQFF
>TRBV5-1|-|TRBJ2-7|TRBD1
TGCGCCAGCAGCACGGACAGGAACGAGCAGTACTTC
CASSTDRNEQYF
>TRBV11-2|-|TRBJ1-3|-
TGTGCCAGCAGCTTAGGCGCAGGGACTGGAAACACCATATATTTT
CASSLGAGTGNTIYF
>TRBV5-1|-|TRBJ2-4|TRBD2
TGCGCCAGCAGCCCACGCGATAGCGGGACGCTAGCAGAGAACATTCAGTACTTC
CASSPRDSGTLAENIQYF
>TRBV7-9|-|TRBJ2-7|TRBD2
TGTGCCACGATTTGGGGGGGGGAGCAGTACTTC
CATIWGGEQYF
>TRBV5-1|-|TRBJ1-6|TRBD1
TGCGCCAGCAAGGAGATCGGGACAGCCCATTCACCCCTCCACTTT
CASKEIGTAHSPLHF